The text below deals with one TCR beta chain. Its antigen is undetermined. These data come from a study of blood T cells in healthy people across ages. Whole-study results and caveats: Those diversity estimates obtained from one million T cells were thought to be underestimates.

Germline V gives CDR1 MNHNY, CDR2 SVGAGI (reference sequence). The CDR3 has 12 amino acids. The junction had 2 bases not matched to a gene; V was cut back by 0 bases and J by 10 bases. Combining a sample-barcoded 5' primer with a J-beta primer mix, a second PCR ran for 7 to 11 cycles. TCRdb itself ran the 5' RACE reads through MiXCR, one entry per CDR3 protein. This table has roughly 1,800,000 distinct CDR3 sequences, 40% to 55% appearing once. The chain uses TRBV6-6 and TRBJ1-1; 7 bases are a match to TRBD1. Material: blood. The sequence came from a woman aged 40 to 50 in good health. This CDR3 reads CASSYSQGTAFF. The CDR3 DNA reads TGTGCCAGCAGTTACTCACAGGGGACAGCTTTCTTT.